This entry is about one TCR beta chain. Its specificity is unknown. The data originate from a study of blood T cell dynamics during melanoma immunotherapy. About the study: First-line therapy was either pembrolizumab or nivolumab with ipilimumab for metastatic melanoma. General study findings and limits: Disease-control patients' PBMC repertoires became either more clonal or more diverse at W3. It remained unknown if the driving T cell clones were melanoma-specific.

Libraries were prepared by immunoSEQ multiplex PCR; TCRdb keeps only in-frame clonotypes and omits some of them. The sample gives 14,000 to 15,000 clones, roughly nine tenths of which show up once; roughly 8% is in the top ten. Time point specified: week 3, after first cycle of checkpoint inhibitor. At 12 weeks after first infusion, RECIST 1.1 defined response for most patients. The receptor was derived from a human donor with melanoma. The sequencing used blood, collected from a patient treated with checkpoint blockade.

The CDR3, as DNA: TGCGCCAGCAGCTTGATCCTAGGGGACAACAATGAGCAGTTCTTC. It yields the protein CASSLILGDNNEQFF. The chain recombines TRBV5-1 with TRBJ2-1; weak D call: TRBD1 (6 bases). Per the germline V gene, CDR1 is SGHRS and CDR2 is YFSETQ. The CDR3 has 15 amino acids. Trimming removed 1 base from V and 5 bases from J, with 13 bases in between.